This is a list of T cell receptor beta chains from one sample in a study of cytotoxic CD8 clonotypes in ibrutinib-treated CLL. The data were produced by immunoSEQ multiplex PCR, yet TCRdb's version contains in-frame clones alone and is incomplete. The repertoire holds fewer than 150,000 clones, around four fifths seen once, with about 3.3% in the top ten. Sequences were derived from PBMCs, sampled after 24 months of ibrutinib treatment. These receptors all stem from a human donor with chronic lymphocytic leukemia. CDR3s include the opening cysteine and the closing phenylalanine or tryptophan.

v_gene,CDR3aa
TRBV7-8,CASSLGGWGSTDTQYF
TRBV10-3,CAIGQAGNTIYF
TRBV7-9,CASSSLQRYEQYF
TRBV19,CASSIPGGTEAFF
TRBV18,CASSPPGTTSHGQYF
TRBV6-5,CASSHRVVSSYEQYF
TRBV19,CASSTEKLGTWRDTDTQYF
TRBV5-1,CASSLEAGGAESETQYF
TRBV28,CASLAPGLGNTEAFF
TRBV15,CATSRNDEQYF
TRBV30,CAWSVPSPPHEQYF
TRBV19,CATKTFSGANVLTF
TRBV18,CASSALKGGPGTEAFF
TRBV9,CASSVGLAENYEQYF
TRBV11-3,CASSLGGQGSNQPQHF
TRBV5-4,CASSLPGGAGETQYF